This TCR beta chain was documented in a study of blood T cells in healthy people across ages. Findings and caveats of the study: Long-lived donors had more naive CD4+ cells and higher diversity than aged donors.

Those donating, healthy Caucasian individuals from Russia, were aged roughly 6 to 95. Researchers collected approximately 9.5 milliliters of peripheral blood from every single donor. As for this clonotype: The antigen is undetermined.

Primers used in a second PCR of roughly 6 to 11 cycles were a sample-barcoded 5' primer and a J-beta primer mix. TCRdb reanalysed the 5' RACE reads using MiXCR and keeps one entry per CDR3 protein. This sample yields over 1,500,000 distinct CDR3 sequences, of which more than 35% are seen a single time; more than 20% belongs to the top ten. CDR1 MGHRA and CDR2 YSYEKL come from the germline V gene. The length of the CDR3 is 16 residues. V was clipped by 0 bases and J by 3 bases; unmatched bases: 7. The sequence derives from a human donor in good health. The chain links TRBV4-1 to TRBJ2-7; 8 bases match TRBD1. The sample was blood. The CDR3 DNA reads TGCGCCAGCAGCCAAGATAAGACAGGGGATAGCTACGAGCAGTACTTC. It is translated as CASSQDKTGDSYEQYF.